The 31 T cell receptor beta chains given below trace back to one sample, sequenced in a study of cytomegalovirus exposure and HLA in healthy donors. Assay used: immunoSEQ multiplex PCR; TCRdb lists only in-frame clones, some missing. Of around 220,000 clones listed, 85% to 90% were seen once; the top ten hold around 3%. Sequenced sample: PBMCs. The receptors stem from a woman younger than 30 in good health and CMV-seronegative.

V usage is TRBV6-6 and J usage is TRBJ2-1; 7 nucleotides align to TRBD1. The CDR3 is 13 amino acids. CDR1 and CDR2 from the germline V gene are MNHNY and SVGAGI (reference sequence). V lost 2 bases, J lost 12 bases, and 7 bases stayed unmatched. CDR3 sequence reads: CASSYLDRATQFF. In nucleotides, the CDR3 is TGTGCCAGCAGTTACCTTGACAGGGCGACGCAGTTCTTC.

This clone occurred a few times. J is TRBJ2-3 and V is TRBV29-1; D possibly corresponds to TRBD1 (7 bases). Germline V gene data show CDR1 as SQVTM and CDR2 as ANQGSEA. CDR3 length equals 16 residues. Between the trimmed V and J ends, which lost 3 bases and 4 bases, there was a span of 20 bases. This CDR3 is CSVDLLQGTGADTQYF. CDR3 in DNA: TGCAGCGTTGACCTCCTACAGGGGACTGGCGCAGATACGCAGTATTTT.

CDR3 protein: CASSQEEGQGIKAFF. DNA of the CDR3: TGCGCCAGCAGCCAAGAGGAGGGACAGGGCATCAAAGCTTTCTTT. The chain has TRBV4-1 and TRBJ1-1, with 9 bases that match TRBD1. With V trimmed by 0 bases and J by 9 bases, 8 bases remained unmatched. This CDR3 contains 15 residues. Germline CDR1 and CDR2: MGHRA and YSYEKL.

The chain couples TRBV27 to TRBJ2-3, with TRBD2 matching 8 bases. This CDR3 is 16 amino acids long. The ends lost 5 bases at V and 3 bases at J; junction bases unmatched: 10. Germline V gene data show CDR1 as MNHEY and CDR2 as SMNVEV (reference sequence). DNA for the CDR3: TGTGCCAGCAGTCCTCCCCCCGGGGGGGGAACAGATACGCAGTATTTT. Translation: CASSPPPGGGTDTQYF.

The V gene is TRBV18, the J gene TRBJ1-3; tentatively, D is TRBD1 (6 bases). Germline V CDR1 and CDR2: KGHSH, LQKENI. The V end lost 3 bases, the J end lost 3 bases, and 15 bases lay between the germline ends. This CDR3 spans 16 amino acids. CDR3 sequence: CASSPLAGDGGNTIYF. The CDR3 DNA reads as TGTGCCAGCTCACCCCTGGCAGGGGACGGTGGAAACACCATATATTTT.

The chain combines TRBV2 with TRBJ1-4; D unclear. V was trimmed by 2 bases and J by 14 bases, leaving 9 bases between them. The germline V gene encodes CDR1 SNHLY and CDR2 FYNNEI. This CDR3 has 11 amino acids. The CDR3 coding sequence is TGTGCCAGCAGTGAACGCCGGGTGCTGTTTTTT. As protein: CASSERRVLFF. Supplemented by reference TRBV2 and TRBJ1-4, the full variable domain reads EPEVTQTPSHQVTQMGQEVILRCVPISNHLYFYWYRQILGQKVEFLVSFYNNEISEKSEIFDDQFSVERPDGSNFTLKIRSTKLEDSAMYFCASSERRVLFFGSGTQLSVL.

The chain joins TRBV11-2 to TRBJ1-2; the D gene is possibly TRBD1 (6 bases). From germline, CDR1 is SGHAT and CDR2 FQNNGV. V lost 0 bases, J lost 7 bases, and 12 bases lay in between. This CDR3 has 14 residues. The CDR3 region has the DNA TGTGCCAGCAGCTTAGATCGGGGGGCGTTTGGCTACACCTTC. Its translation is CASSLDRGAFGYTF.

The chain is built from TRBV27 and TRBJ2-3; 10 nucleotides align to TRBD2. With 2 bases clipped from V and 2 bases from J, the junction kept 4 bases outside the gene matches. This CDR3 has 16 amino acids. CDR1 is MNHEY and CDR2 is SMNVEV in the germline V gene (reference sequence). The CDR3 bases are TGTGCCAGCAGTTTAACAGCGGGAGGGGTCACAGATACGCAGTATTTT. Its protein is CASSLTAGGVTDTQYF.

This clone was observed once. CDR3 sequence reads: CASSPLWGGNSNQPQHF. The CDR3 bases are TGTGCCAGCAGTCCCCTGTGGGGGGGAAATAGCAATCAGCCCCAGCATTTT. This chain connects TRBV28 to TRBJ1-5; tentatively, D is TRBD1 (5 bases). CDR1 and CDR2 (germline): MDHEN, SYDVKM. V was clipped by 5 bases and J by 0 bases, with 17 bases between them. The CDR3 totals 17 residues.

The rearrangement uses TRBV11-2 and TRBJ1-5, with TRBD1 as a possible D gene (5 bases). Germline loops: CDR1 SGHAT, CDR2 FQNNGV. The CDR3 totals 14 residues. With 7 bases removed from V and 5 bases from J, the gap between germline ends came to 15 bases. CDR3 coding DNA: TGTGCCAGCATATTAGCAGGGAGGTATCAGCCCCAGCATTTT. Translating gives CASILAGRYQPQHF. Using reference TRBV11-2 and TRBJ1-5 for the parts outside the CDR3, the full variable domain is EAGVAQSPRYKIIEKRQSVAFWCNPISGHATLYWYQQILGQGPKLLIQFQNNGVVDDSQLPKDRFSAERLKGVDSTLKIQPAKLEDSAVYLCASILAGRYQPQHFGDGTRLSIL.

J is TRBJ2-7 and V is TRBV29-1, with TRBD1 matching over 7 bases. The ends lost 7 bases at V and 2 bases at J; junction bases unmatched: 8. The germline V gene encodes CDR1 SQVTM and CDR2 ANQGSEA. The CDR3 totals 13 residues. The CDR3 DNA is TGCAGCGGGATCCGGGACAGTACCTACGAGCAGTACTTC. Protein: CSGIRDSTYEQYF.

This sequence joins TRBV27 and TRBJ2-1; the D is unclear. Per germline, CDR1 MNHEY and CDR2 SMNVEV (reference sequence). The CDR3 sequence is 15 residues long. V was clipped by 2 bases and J by 8 bases, with 16 bases between them. Here the CDR3 reads CASSLIARSFYEQFF. In DNA form, the CDR3 reads TGTGCCAGCAGTTTAATAGCTAGGAGTTTCTATGAGCAGTTCTTC.

V usage is TRBV4-2 and J usage is TRBJ2-7; 9 bases map to TRBD2. CDR3 size: 15 residues. Germline CDR1 LGHNA, CDR2 YNFKEQ. J was trimmed by 1 base and V by 4 bases; bases with no gene match: 5. In nucleotides, the CDR3 is TGTGCCAGCAGCCTCAGACTAGCGGTTTCCTACGAGCAGTACTTC. Its protein is CASSLRLAVSYEQYF.

The chain links TRBV29-1 to TRBJ1-1, with D possibly matching TRBD1 (5 bases). The V end was cut by 3 bases, the J end by 6 bases, with 20 bases between. Germline V gene sequence: CDR1 SQVTM, CDR2 ANQGSEA. This CDR3 is 15 amino acids long. CDR3 sequence: CSVEGKVGGSAEAFF. CDR3 DNA sequence: TGCAGCGTTGAGGGAAAGGTCGGGGGGAGTGCTGAAGCTTTCTTT. Full variable domain (rest looked up from reference TRBV29-1 and TRBJ1-1): SAVISQKPSRDICQRGTSLTIQCQVDSQVTMMFWYRQQPGQSLTLIATANQGSEATYESGFVIDKFPISRPNLTFSTLTVSNMSPEDSSIYLCSVEGKVGGSAEAFFGQGTRLTVV.

The V and J genes are TRBV9 and TRBJ1-2, with 9 positions matching TRBD1. Germline V gene data show CDR1 as SGDLS and CDR2 as YYNGEE. V trimming: 4 bases; J trimming: 7 bases; junction bases outside the gene matches: 11. This CDR3 has 15 residues. CDR3 amino acids: CASSPTGTGFSGYTF. The CDR3 DNA is TGTGCCAGCAGCCCCACCGGGACAGGGTTTAGTGGCTACACCTTC.

The J gene is TRBJ1-2, the V gene TRBV19; 9 nucleotides agree with TRBD1. The length of the CDR3 is 13 residues. Trimming at V came to 11 bases and at J to 6 bases, leaving 10 bases not matched to a gene. Germline values: CDR1 LNHDA, CDR2 SQIVND (reference sequence). CDR3 nucleotides: TGTGCCTCCCACCGGCGGACAGGGGATGGCTACACCTTC. Translated: CASHRRTGDGYTF.

V and J are TRBV19 and TRBJ1-5; 7 nucleotides agree with TRBD1. The CDR3 has 12 residues. Germline-derived CDR1 and CDR2 are LNHDA and SQIVND (reference sequence). V gave up 1 base and J gave up 15 bases; unmatched junction bases: 6. DNA of the CDR3: TGTGCCAGTAGTATAGCCTCGACAGGGTGGCATTTT. Translated, it gives CASSIASTGWHF.

The chain uses TRBV7-9 and TRBJ2-7; D gene ambiguous. CDR1 is SEHNR, CDR2 FQNEAQ, per germline (reference sequence). The CDR3 spans 13 residues. With 0 bases removed from V and 10 bases from J, the gap between germline ends came to 13 bases. Here the CDR3 reads CASSLAENSGQYF. The CDR3 nucleotides read TGTGCCAGCAGCTTAGCTGAGAACTCAGGACAGTACTTC.

V is TRBV5-4 and J is TRBJ2-7; 8 bases agree with TRBD2. The CDR3 loop spans 15 amino acids. Trimming took 1 base from V and 3 from J; bases not matched to a gene: 6. Germline V gene data show CDR1 as SGHNT and CDR2 as YYREEE (reference sequence). This chain's CDR3 is CASSLTSGPVYEQYF. For the CDR3, the DNA is TGTGCCAGCAGCTTGACTAGCGGCCCTGTCTACGAGCAGTACTTC.

The chain couples TRBV30 to TRBJ2-7, with a weak D call TRBD2 (6 bases). Germline assignment: CDR1 GTSNPN and CDR2 SVGIG (reference sequence). The CDR3 covers 15 residues. V was pared by 3 bases and J by 0 bases, with 15 bases between. CDR3 amino acids: CAWRHRGLSSYEQYF. Here the CDR3 DNA reads TGTGCCTGGAGGCATAGGGGACTCAGCTCCTACGAGCAGTACTTC.

V usage is TRBV29-1 and J usage is TRBJ1-2; possible D gene TRBD1, 5 bases. V was cut by 5 bases and J by 4 bases, with 11 bases left in between. The CDR3 sequence is 12 residues long. Germline V gives CDR1 SQVTM, CDR2 ANQGSEA. The CDR3 protein is CSVQPDSYGYTF. The CDR3 nucleotides are TGCAGCGTTCAACCCGACAGCTATGGCTACACCTTC. Full variable domain (remainder filled in from reference TRBV29-1 and TRBJ1-2): SAVISQKPSRDICQRGTSLTIQCQVDSQVTMMFWYRQQPGQSLTLIATANQGSEATYESGFVIDKFPISRPNLTFSTLTVSNMSPEDSSIYLCSVQPDSYGYTFGSGTRLTVV.

The chain joins TRBV5-6 to TRBJ2-7, with 7 bases that match TRBD2. V lost 4 bases to trimming and J lost 2 bases; unmatched junction nucleotides: 6. Germline values: CDR1 SGHDT, CDR2 YYEEEE. This CDR3 is built from 14 residues. The CDR3: CASSPTSVPYEQYF. Here the CDR3 DNA reads TGTGCCAGCAGCCCAACTAGCGTACCCTACGAGCAGTACTTC.

The chain has TRBV2 and TRBJ2-7; D call uncertain. The CDR3 extends over 14 amino acids. Trimming shortened V by 7 bases and J by 0 bases, and 13 bases separated the two germline ends. Germline values: CDR1 SNHLY, CDR2 FYNNEI. CDR3 in amino acids: CASKLRRLSYEQYF. DNA of the CDR3: TGTGCCAGCAAACTCAGGCGCCTCTCCTACGAGCAGTACTTC.

This clone was counted a few times. J is TRBJ1-2 and V is TRBV29-1; D is uncertain. The V end lost 7 bases, the J end lost 1 base, and 7 bases lay between the germline ends. This CDR3 has 11 amino acids. Germline-derived CDR1 and CDR2 are SQVTM and ANQGSEA. This CDR3 reads CSAHINYGYTF. CDR3 sequence (DNA): TGCAGCGCACACATTAACTATGGCTACACCTTC.

This clone was recorded once. The gene calls are TRBV10-2 and TRBJ2-3; 7 bases are shared with TRBD2. The CDR3 runs to 13 residues. Germline values: CDR1 WSHSY, CDR2 SAAADI. Losses at the gene ends were 4 bases for V and 3 bases for J; bases not matched to a gene: 1. The CDR3 spells CASSALATDTQYF. CDR3 nucleotides: TGCGCCAGCAGTGCACTAGCGACAGATACGCAGTATTTT.

This chain joins TRBV28 and TRBJ1-1, with D tentatively TRBD1 (5 bases). The germline V gene encodes CDR1 MDHEN and CDR2 SYDVKM. This CDR3 has 12 residues. V dropped 11 bases and J dropped 4 bases, with 14 bases sitting between them. The DNA for the CDR3 is TGTGCCTCCAGCCGGGGGGGCACTGAAGCTTTCTTT. Translation: CASSRGGTEAFF.

This rearrangement joins TRBV6-5 to TRBJ1-1, with D tentatively TRBD1 (5 bases). Germline CDR1 is MNHEY and CDR2 is SVGAGI. Trimming stripped 2 bases from V and 4 bases from J, with 11 bases between. CDR3 size: 14 residues. This CDR3 is CASSYNPGGTEAFF. In DNA, the CDR3 is TGTGCCAGCAGTTACAATCCGGGGGGCACTGAAGCTTTCTTT.

The genes are TRBV6-5 and TRBJ1-2; D might be TRBD1 (5 bases). This CDR3 is built from 13 residues. Germline V gives CDR1 MNHEY, CDR2 SVGAGI. Deletions cut 7 bases from V and 2 bases from J, with 11 bases between. CDR3 sequence reads: CASIGRVNYGYTF. The DNA of the CDR3 is TGTGCCAGCATTGGCAGGGTCAACTATGGCTACACCTTC.

The J gene is TRBJ1-5, the V gene TRBV7-2; 7 bases fit TRBD1. The CDR3 extends over 15 amino acids. The germline CDR1 and CDR2 sequences are SGHTA and FQGNSA. Germline trimming cut 3 bases from V and 10 bases from J; bases unmatched to any gene: 12. CDR3 sequence reads: CASSLSGQRSFPQHF. CDR3 DNA sequence: TGTGCCAGCAGCTTGTCGGGACAGCGTTCATTTCCCCAGCATTTT. The complete variable domain, with remaining parts taken from reference TRBV7-2 and TRBJ1-5, reads GAGVSQSPSNKVTEKGKDVELRCDPISGHTALYWYRQSLGQGLEFLIYFQGNSAPDKSGLPSDRFSAERTGGSVSTLTIQRTQQEDSAVYLCASSLSGQRSFPQHFGDGTRLSIL.

The chain couples TRBV11-3 to TRBJ2-1; 10 nucleotides align to TRBD1. V was clipped by 5 bases and J by 7 bases; unmatched bases: 2. This CDR3 has 13 residues. From germline, CDR1 is SGHNT and CDR2 YENEEA. This CDR3 is CASSPGQGNEQFF. Written as DNA, the CDR3 is TGTGCCAGCAGCCCGGGACAGGGGAATGAGCAGTTCTTC.

The chain recombines TRBV5-5 with TRBJ2-3; TRBD2 aligns across 13 bases. The CDR3 has 15 residues. Germline CDR1 is SGHKS and CDR2 is YYEKEE (reference sequence). The junction had 7 bases not matched to a gene; V was cut back by 5 bases and J by 7 bases. CDR3 in amino acids: CASSPTSGRAYTQYF. The CDR3 DNA sequence: TGTGCCAGCAGTCCAACTAGCGGGAGGGCCTATACGCAGTATTTT.